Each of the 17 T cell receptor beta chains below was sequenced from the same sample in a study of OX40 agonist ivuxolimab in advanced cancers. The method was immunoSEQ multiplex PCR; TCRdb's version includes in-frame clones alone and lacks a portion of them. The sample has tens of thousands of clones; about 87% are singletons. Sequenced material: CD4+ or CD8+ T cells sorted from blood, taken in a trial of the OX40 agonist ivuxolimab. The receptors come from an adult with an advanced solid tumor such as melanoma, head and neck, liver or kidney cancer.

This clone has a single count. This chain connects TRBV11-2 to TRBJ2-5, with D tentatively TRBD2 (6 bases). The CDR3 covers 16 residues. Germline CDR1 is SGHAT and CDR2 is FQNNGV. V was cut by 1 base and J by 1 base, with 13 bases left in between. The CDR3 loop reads CASSLGSGPGQETQYF. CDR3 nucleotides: TGTGCCAGCAGCTTAGGGAGCGGGCCAGGCCAAGAGACCCAGTACTTC. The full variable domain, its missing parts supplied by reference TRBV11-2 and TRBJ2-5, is EAGVAQSPRYKIIEKRQSVAFWCNPISGHATLYWYQQILGQGPKLLIQFQNNGVVDDSQLPKDRFSAERLKGVDSTLKIQPAKLEDSAVYLCASSLGSGPGQETQYFGPGTRLLVL.

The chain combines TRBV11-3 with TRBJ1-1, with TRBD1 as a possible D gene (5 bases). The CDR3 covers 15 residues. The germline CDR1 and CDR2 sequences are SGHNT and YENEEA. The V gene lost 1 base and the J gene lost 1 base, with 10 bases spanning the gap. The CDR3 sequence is CASSLVSGGNTEAFF. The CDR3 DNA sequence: TGTGCCAGCAGCTTAGTTTCCGGGGGGAACACTGAAGCTTTCTTT.

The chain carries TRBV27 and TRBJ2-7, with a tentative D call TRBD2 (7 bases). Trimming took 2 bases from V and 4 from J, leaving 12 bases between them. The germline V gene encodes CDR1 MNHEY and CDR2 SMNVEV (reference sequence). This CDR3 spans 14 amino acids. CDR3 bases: TGTGCCAGCAGTTTACGGGGGGCCGGGTACGAGCAGTACTTC. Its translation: CASSLRGAGYEQYF.

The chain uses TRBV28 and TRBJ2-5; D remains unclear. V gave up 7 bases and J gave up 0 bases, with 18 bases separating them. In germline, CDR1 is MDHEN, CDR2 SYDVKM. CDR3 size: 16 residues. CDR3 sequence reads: CASTPPTSAYQETQYF. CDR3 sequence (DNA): TGTGCCAGCACTCCTCCAACGTCGGCGTACCAAGAGACCCAGTACTTC.

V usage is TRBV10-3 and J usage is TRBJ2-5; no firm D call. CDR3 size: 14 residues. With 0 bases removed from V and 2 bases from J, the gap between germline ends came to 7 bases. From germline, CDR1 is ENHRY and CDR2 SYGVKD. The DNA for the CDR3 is TGTGCCATCAGTGAGTCTGGTAGTCAAGAGACCCAGTACTTC. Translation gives CAISESGSQETQYF.

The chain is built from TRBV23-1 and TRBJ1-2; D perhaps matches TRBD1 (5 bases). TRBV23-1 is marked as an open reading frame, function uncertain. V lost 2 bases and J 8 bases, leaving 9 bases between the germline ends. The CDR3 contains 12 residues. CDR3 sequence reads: CASSQGREGYTF. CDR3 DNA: TGCGCCAGCAGTCAAGGCAGGGAAGGCTACACCTTC.

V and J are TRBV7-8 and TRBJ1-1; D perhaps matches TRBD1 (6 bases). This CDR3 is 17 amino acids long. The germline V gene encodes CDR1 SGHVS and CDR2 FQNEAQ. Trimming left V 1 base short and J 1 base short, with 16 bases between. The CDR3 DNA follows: TGTGCCAGCAGCTTAGACCGTTGGCAGGGGCCGAACACTGAAGCTTTCTTT. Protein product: CASSLDRWQGPNTEAFF.

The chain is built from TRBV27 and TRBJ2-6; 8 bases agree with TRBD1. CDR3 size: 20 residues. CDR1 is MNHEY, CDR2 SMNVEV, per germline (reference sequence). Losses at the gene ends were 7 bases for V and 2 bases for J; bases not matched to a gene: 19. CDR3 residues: CASTNSPRQGFYTGANVLTF. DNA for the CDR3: TGTGCCAGCACCAACTCCCCCCGACAGGGGTTTTATACTGGGGCCAACGTCCTGACTTTC.

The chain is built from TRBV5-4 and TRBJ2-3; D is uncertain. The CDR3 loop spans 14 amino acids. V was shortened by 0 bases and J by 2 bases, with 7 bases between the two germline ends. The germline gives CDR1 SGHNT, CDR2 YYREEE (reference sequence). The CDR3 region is CASSLELTTDTQYF. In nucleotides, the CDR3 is TGTGCCAGCAGCTTGGAACTTACCACAGATACGCAGTATTTT. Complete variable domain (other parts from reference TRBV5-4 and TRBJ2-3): ETGVTQSPTHLIKTRGQQVTLRCSSQSGHNTVSWYQQALGQGPQFIFQYYREEENGRGNFPPRFSGLQFPNYSSELNVNALELDDSALYLCASSLELTTDTQYFGPGTRLTVL.

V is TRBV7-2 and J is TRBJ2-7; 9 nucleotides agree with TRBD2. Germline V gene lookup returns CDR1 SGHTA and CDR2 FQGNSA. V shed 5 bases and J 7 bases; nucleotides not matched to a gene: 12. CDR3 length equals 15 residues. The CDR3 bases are TGTGCCAGCAGCCAGGGGCCTAGCGGGACCGCGGAGCAGTACTTC. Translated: CASSQGPSGTAEQYF.

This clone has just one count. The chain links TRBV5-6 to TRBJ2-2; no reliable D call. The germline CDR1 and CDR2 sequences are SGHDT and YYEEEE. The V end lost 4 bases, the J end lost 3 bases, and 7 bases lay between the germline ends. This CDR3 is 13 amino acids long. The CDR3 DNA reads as TGTGCCAGCAGCCCGGGCCACACCGGGGAGCTGTTTTTT. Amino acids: CASSPGHTGELFF. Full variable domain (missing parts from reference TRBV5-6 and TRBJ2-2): DAGVTQSPTHLIKTRGQQVTLRCSPKSGHDTVSWYQQALGQGPQFIFQYYEEEERQRGNFPDRFSGHQFPNYSSELNVNALLLGDSALYLCASSPGHTGELFFGEGSRLTVL.

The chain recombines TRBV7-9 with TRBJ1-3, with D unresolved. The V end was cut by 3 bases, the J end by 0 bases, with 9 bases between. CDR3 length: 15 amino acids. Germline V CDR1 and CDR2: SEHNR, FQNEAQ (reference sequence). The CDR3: CASSFVSSSGNTIYF. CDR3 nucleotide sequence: TGTGCCAGCAGCTTTGTGTCTAGCTCTGGAAACACCATATATTTT.

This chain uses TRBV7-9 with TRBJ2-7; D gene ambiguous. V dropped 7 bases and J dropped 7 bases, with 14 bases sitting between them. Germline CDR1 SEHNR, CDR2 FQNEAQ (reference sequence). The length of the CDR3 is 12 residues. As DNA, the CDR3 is TGTGCCAGCACCACCATGGTTGGAGAGCAGTACTTC. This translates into CASTTMVGEQYF.

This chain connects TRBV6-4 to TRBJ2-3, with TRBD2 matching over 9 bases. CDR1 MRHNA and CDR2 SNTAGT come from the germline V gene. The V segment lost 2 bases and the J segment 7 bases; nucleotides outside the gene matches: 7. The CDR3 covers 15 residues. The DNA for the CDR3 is TGTGCCAGCAGTGACATAGCGGGAGCTAAGAATACGCAGTATTTT. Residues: CASSDIAGAKNTQYF.

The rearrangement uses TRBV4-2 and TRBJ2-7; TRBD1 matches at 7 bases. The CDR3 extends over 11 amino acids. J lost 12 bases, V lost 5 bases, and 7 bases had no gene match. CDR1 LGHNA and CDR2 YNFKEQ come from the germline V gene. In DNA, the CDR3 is TGTGCCAGCAGCTTAGCGACAGGGCTGTACTTC. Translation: CASSLATGLYF.

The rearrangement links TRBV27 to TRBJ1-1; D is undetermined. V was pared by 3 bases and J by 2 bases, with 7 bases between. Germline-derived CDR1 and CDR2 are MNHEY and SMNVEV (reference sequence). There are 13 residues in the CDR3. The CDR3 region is CASSFHKNTEAFF. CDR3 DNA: TGTGCCAGCAGTTTTCACAAAAACACTGAAGCTTTCTTT.

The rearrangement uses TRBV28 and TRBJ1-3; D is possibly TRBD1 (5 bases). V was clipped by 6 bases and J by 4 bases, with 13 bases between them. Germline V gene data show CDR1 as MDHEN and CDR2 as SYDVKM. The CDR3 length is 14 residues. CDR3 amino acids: CASSTMGPGNTIYF. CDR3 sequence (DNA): TGTGCCAGCAGCACCATGGGGCCCGGAAACACCATATATTTT.